The TCR beta chain under discussion was sequenced for a study of blood T cell repertoires in COVID-19. Turning to the study itself: Acute and convalescent COVID-19 samples came from the United States, Italy and Spain. Sources were T cells, B-cell-depleted T cells, or PBMCs; the material itself was cDNA or gDNA.

CDR1 and CDR2 from the germline V gene are SGHRS and YFSETQ. The V end was cut by 0 bases, the J end by 4 bases, with 23 bases between. This CDR3 spans 19 amino acids. Cohorts were determined from participant-reported clinical history. Authors' methods: Nucleated cell number was recorded as an estimate derived from reference gene primer amplification. The repertoire was sequenced with immunoSEQ multiplex PCR; TCRdb's copy has only in-frame clones and lacks some. That table gives V, J and clone size, and the DNA gave D and trimming. The data hold about 220,000 clones, with around 90% observed a single time.

The chain recombines TRBV5-1 with TRBJ2-1, with D possibly TRBD2 on 6 matching bases. This sequence was found in a man aged 30 to 39 who had been exposed to COVID-19. Source material: PBMCs or T cells enriched from blood (not recorded which). CDR3 residues: CASSLAFGRLDLSYNEQFF. The CDR3 DNA reads TGCGCCAGCAGCTTGGCTTTTGGGCGACTAGACCTTAGTTACAATGAGCAGTTCTTC.